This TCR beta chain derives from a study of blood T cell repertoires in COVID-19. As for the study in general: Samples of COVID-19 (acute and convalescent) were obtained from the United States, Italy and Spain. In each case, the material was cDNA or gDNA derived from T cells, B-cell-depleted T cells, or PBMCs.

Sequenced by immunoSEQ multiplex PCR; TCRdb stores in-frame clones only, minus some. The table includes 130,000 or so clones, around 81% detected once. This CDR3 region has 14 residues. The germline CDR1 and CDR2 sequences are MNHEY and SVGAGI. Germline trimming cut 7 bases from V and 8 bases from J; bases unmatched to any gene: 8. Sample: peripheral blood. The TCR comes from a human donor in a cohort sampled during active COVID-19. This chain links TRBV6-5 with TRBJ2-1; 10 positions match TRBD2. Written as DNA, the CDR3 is TGTGCCAGCATCCGGACTAGCGGTAGAGATGAGCAGTTCTTC. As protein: CASIRTSGRDEQFF.